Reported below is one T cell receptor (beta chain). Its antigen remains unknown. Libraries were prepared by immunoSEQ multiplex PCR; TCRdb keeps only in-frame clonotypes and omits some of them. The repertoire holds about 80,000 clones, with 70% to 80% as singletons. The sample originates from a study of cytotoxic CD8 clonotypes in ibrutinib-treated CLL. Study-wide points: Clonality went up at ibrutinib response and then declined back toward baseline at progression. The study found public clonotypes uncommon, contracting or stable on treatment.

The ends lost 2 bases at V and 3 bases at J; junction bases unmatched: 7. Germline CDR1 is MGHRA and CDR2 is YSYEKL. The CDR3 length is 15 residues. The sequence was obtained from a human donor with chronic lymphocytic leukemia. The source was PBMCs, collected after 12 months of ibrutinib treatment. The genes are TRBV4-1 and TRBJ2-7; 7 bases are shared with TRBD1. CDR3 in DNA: TGCGCCAGCAGCCAAACGGACAGGCCTCACTACGAGCAGTACTTC. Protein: CASSQTDRPHYEQYF.